The present entry profiles one T cell receptor (beta chain) with its context. The target antigen is unknown. The sample originates from a study of brain metastases from non-small cell lung cancer. Findings of the study overall: Brain metastases had lower T-cell infiltration than primary tumors. In around 66% of brain metastases, T-cell clones were expanded compared with matched primary tumors. Paired brain metastases and primary tumors largely shared TCR repertoires.

Profiled with immunoSEQ multiplex PCR; TCRdb holds only in-frame clones, not every one. Among about 3,900 clones, around 87% were seen once, and the ten largest hold roughly 3.3%. Germline-derived CDR1 and CDR2 are LNHDA and SQIVND (reference sequence). Trimming removed 7 bases at V and 4 bases at J, with 13 bases between. The CDR3 has 14 residues. The sample taken for sequencing was primary lung tumor tissue. The rearrangement uses TRBV19 and TRBJ2-2; no definite D call. The receptor's source is a donor aged 40 or over with non-small cell lung cancer. The CDR3 sequence is CASNVAELTGELFF. The CDR3 bases are TGTGCCAGTAACGTGGCCGAACTCACCGGGGAGCTGTTTTTT.